Presented here are 10 T cell receptor beta chains from one specimen sequenced in a study of beta chain features in type 1 diabetes. The investigators reverse transcribed all of the isolated RNA, so they sequenced expressed TCRB transcripts. Sequenced by immunoSEQ multiplex PCR; TCRdb stores in-frame clones only, minus some. This table has 150,000 to 200,000 clones, roughly 9% appearing once. Notes on the study in general: A moderate, significant TCRB CDR3 shortening appeared in type 1 diabetes across four CD4+ subsets.

These receptors lack a known antigen. What was sequenced was central memory CD4+ T cells from blood. These receptors were obtained from a woman in her twenties or thirties with type 1 diabetes.

This clone was counted only a few times. The chain is built from TRBV4-1 and TRBJ1-2; D is unresolved. Trimming stripped 0 bases from V and 4 bases from J, with 12 bases between. CDR1 MGHRA and CDR2 YSYEKL come from the germline V gene. The CDR3 has 15 amino acids. The CDR3 DNA is TGCGCCAGCAGCCAAGAGGTTATCCGGGGCTATGGCTACACCTTC. Translated, it gives CASSQEVIRGYGYTF.

This clone was counted between two and nine times. The chain uses TRBV7-9 and TRBJ2-7, with D perhaps matching TRBD2 (5 bases). V was cut by 2 bases and J by 6 bases, with 17 bases left in between. Germline assignment: CDR1 SEHNR and CDR2 FQNEAQ (reference sequence). The CDR3 has 15 amino acids. The CDR3 spells CASSLSGLVGSEQYF. In DNA form, the CDR3 reads TGTGCCAGCAGCTTATCCGGTCTAGTGGGGAGCGAGCAGTACTTC.

The chain couples TRBV9 to TRBJ2-7, with D possibly TRBD1 on 5 matching bases. From germline, CDR1 is SGDLS and CDR2 YYNGEE. The V gene lost 0 bases and the J gene lost 3 bases, with 10 bases spanning the gap. The CDR3 is 14 amino acids. The CDR3 DNA sequence: TGTGCCAGCAGCGTAGCTACAGGTAGCTACGAGCAGTACTTC. Protein product: CASSVATGSYEQYF. The full variable domain, completed using reference TRBV9 and TRBJ2-7, is DSGVTQTPKHLITATGQRVTLRCSPRSGDLSVYWYQQSLDQGLQFLIQYYNGEERAKGNILERFSAQQFPDLHSELNLSSLELGDSALYFCASSVATGSYEQYFGPGTRLTVT.

A word on this clone: The junction differs from germline at one of its ends, possibly a read error. The chain couples TRBV7-7 to TRBJ2-2; maybe TRBD2 (5 bases). Germline V lookup: CDR1 SSHAT, CDR2 FNYEAQ (reference sequence). The CDR3 totals 13 residues. The CDR3 bases are TGTGCTAGCAGCTTAGGGAGTTCCGGGGAGCTGTTTTTT. The encoded protein is CASSLGSSGELFF.

V gene TRBV28 combines with J gene TRBJ1-3; D gene ambiguous. Trimming cost V 5 bases and J 3 bases, with 5 bases left between them. Germline V lookup: CDR1 MDHEN, CDR2 SYDVKM. The CDR3 is 12 amino acids. CDR3 DNA: TGTGCCAGCAGTACTATTGGAAACACCATATATTTT. Translation gives CASSTIGNTIYF.

This clone occurred a few times. The chain employs TRBV7-2 and TRBJ2-1, with TRBD2 identical over 15 bases. Germline CDR1 and CDR2: SGHTA and FQGNSA. V lost 5 bases to trimming and J lost 10 bases; unmatched junction nucleotides: 9. The CDR3 contains 16 residues. The CDR3: CASSQWGLAGGEEQFF. CDR3 sequence (DNA): TGTGCCAGCAGCCAGTGGGGACTAGCGGGAGGTGAGGAGCAGTTCTTC.

J is TRBJ1-2 and V is TRBV7-3, with D tentatively TRBD1 (5 bases). Trimming left V 1 base short and J 6 bases short, with 12 bases between. The germline gives CDR1 SGHTA, CDR2 FQGTGA. The CDR3 length is 14 residues. As DNA, the CDR3 is TGTGCCAGCAGCTTAAATCAGGGCTCGGATGGCTACACCTTC. It is translated as CASSLNQGSDGYTF. The variable domain in full, with the rest retrieved from reference TRBV7-3 and TRBJ1-2, is GAGVSQTPSNKVTEKGKYVELRCDPISGHTALYWYRQSLGQGPEFLIYFQGTGAADDSGLPNDRFFAVRPEGSVSTLKIQRTERGDSAVYLCASSLNQGSDGYTFGSGTRLTVV.

This clone was picked up a small number of times. CDR3 bases: TGTGCCAGCAGTCTAGCTAGCGGGACTAATGAGCAGTTCTTC. Encoded protein: CASSLASGTNEQFF. The chain carries TRBV6-1 and TRBJ2-1; 9 bases fit TRBD2. Germline CDR1 reads MNHNS; CDR2 reads SASEGT. The V and J ends lost 5 bases and 7 bases, in that order; junction bases with no gene match: 6. The length of the CDR3 is 14 residues.

This clone was recorded a few times. The V and J genes are TRBV6-5 and TRBJ2-7; no clear D. V lost 5 bases and J 3 bases, leaving 5 bases between the germline ends. Germline-derived CDR1 and CDR2 are MNHEY and SVGAGI. The CDR3 sequence is 11 residues long. The CDR3 DNA is TGTGCCAGCAGTCCCTACTACGAGCAGTACTTC. This codes for CASSPYYEQYF.

The gene calls are TRBV25-1 and TRBJ2-1; TRBD1 matches 8 bases. CDR1 and CDR2 (germline): MGHDK, SYGVNS. The CDR3 is made up of 11 amino acids. V dropped 7 bases and J dropped 16; count of bases not matched to a gene: 9. Here the CDR3 DNA reads TGTGCCAGCAAGAACCGGGACAGGTATTTCTTC. Protein product: CASKNRDRYFF.